These 26 T cell receptor beta chains came from one sample sequenced in a study of CD4 T cells in relation to SARS-CoV-2 and coronaviruses. The unexposed donors gave CD4+ T cells in about 2010-2018, prior to COVID-19. The cells were cultured for about 10 days before CD4+ T cells were isolated. Profiled with immunoSEQ multiplex PCR; TCRdb holds only in-frame clones, not every one. The sample carries around 23,000 clones, more than 60% recorded once. These receptors lack a known antigen. Material: CD4+ T cells from PBMCs, cultured in vitro. Every receptor here comes from a human donor in good health.

This clone was recorded only once. This sequence joins TRBV19 and TRBJ2-7, with D perhaps given as TRBD1 or TRBD2 (6 bases each). In germline, CDR1 is LNHDA, CDR2 SQIVND (reference sequence). Trimming left V 4 bases short and J 5 bases short, with 12 bases between. The CDR3 length is 13 residues. The CDR3 loop is CASSTNREDEQYF. CDR3 DNA: TGTGCCAGTAGTACCAACAGGGAGGACGAGCAGTACTTC.

The J gene is TRBJ1-4, the V gene TRBV20-1; D perhaps matches TRBD1 (5 bases). The V end lost 3 bases, the J end lost 8 bases, and 13 bases lay between the germline ends. Per the germline V gene, CDR1 is DFQATT and CDR2 is SNEGSKA (reference sequence). CDR3 length: 13 amino acids. The CDR3 loop is CSASTGGEEKLFF. The CDR3 DNA follows: TGCAGTGCTAGTACCGGGGGTGAGGAAAAACTGTTTTTT.

This chain links TRBV9 with TRBJ1-1, with 9 nucleotides matching TRBD1. The CDR3 has 16 residues. V lost 0 bases, J lost 6 bases, and 9 bases stayed unmatched. The germline V gene has CDR1 SGDLS and CDR2 YYNGEE. The CDR3, as DNA: TGTGCCAGCAGCGTAGGAGAGACAGGGGGTTCTTCTGAAGCTTTCTTT. Translated: CASSVGETGGSSEAFF.

This clone was observed a few times. CDR3 DNA sequence: TGTGCCAGCAGCCCATACGACAGGGACGGCACCTTC. It codes for CASSPYDRDGTF. The chain is built from TRBV5-5 and TRBJ1-2, with TRBD1 matching 7 bases. After removal of 4 bases from V and 13 bases from J, the junction contained 10 bases not matched to a gene. The CDR3 runs 12 residues. CDR1 is SGHKS and CDR2 is YYEKEE in the germline V gene (reference sequence).

The chain is built from TRBV6-5 and TRBJ1-2; tentative D call: TRBD1 (6 bases). Germline CDR1 reads MNHEY; CDR2 reads SVGAGI. This CDR3 spans 14 amino acids. V dropped 6 bases and J dropped 10 bases, with 21 bases sitting between them. The CDR3 loop reads CASSRTGTTLDYTF. The CDR3 DNA sequence: TGTGCCAGCAGCCGCACCGGGACAACGCTAGACTACACCTTC.

This sequence joins TRBV7-9 and TRBJ2-6, with D possibly matching TRBD2 (5 bases). The CDR3 is made up of 17 amino acids. CDR1 and CDR2 (germline): SEHNR, FQNEAQ (reference sequence). The V end lost 6 bases, the J end lost 4 bases, and 19 bases lay between the germline ends. The CDR3 spells CASRPQPGNSGANVLTF. The CDR3 DNA sequence: TGTGCCAGCAGACCACAGCCGGGGAACTCCGGGGCCAACGTCCTGACTTTC.

The chain combines TRBV19 with TRBJ1-3, with 7 nucleotides matching TRBD1. Germline values: CDR1 LNHDA, CDR2 SQIVND (reference sequence). Trimming took 5 bases from V and 4 from J; bases not matched to a gene: 11. This CDR3 has 16 amino acids. The CDR3 DNA follows: TGTGCCAGTAGTCCACGGACAGGCCTTGGAGGAAACACCATATATTTT. This codes for CASSPRTGLGGNTIYF.

This clone appeared once. The V and J genes are TRBV18 and TRBJ2-7; tentative D call: TRBD1 (5 bases). This CDR3 spans 15 amino acids. Trimming took off 3 bases at V and 2 bases at J, with 14 bases between the two ends. Germline assignment: CDR1 KGHSH and CDR2 LQKENI. The chain's CDR3 is CASSPQVTETYEQYF. The DNA of the CDR3 is TGTGCCAGCTCACCCCAAGTGACAGAAACCTACGAGCAGTACTTC. Supplemented by reference TRBV18 and TRBJ2-7, the full variable domain reads NAGVMQNPRHLVRRRGQEARLRCSPMKGHSHVYWYRQLPEEGLKFMVYLQKENIIDESGMPKERFSAEFPKEGPSILRIQQVVRGDSAAYFCASSPQVTETYEQYFGPGTRLTVT.

The rearrangement joins TRBV6-5 to TRBJ1-5, with D perhaps TRBD1 (6 bases). The V gene's germline CDR1 is MNHEY and CDR2 SVGAGI. The V end lost 6 bases, the J end lost 3 bases, and 12 bases lay between the germline ends. The CDR3 runs 14 residues. DNA of the CDR3: TGTGCCAGCAGGACAGGCAAGGCCAATCAGCCCCAGCATTTT. Protein product: CASRTGKANQPQHF.

The genes are TRBV25-1 and TRBJ1-3, with 11 bases matching TRBD1. Germline CDR1 reads MGHDK; CDR2 reads SYGVNS. The CDR3 contains 16 residues. V was pared by 5 bases and J by 6 bases, with 9 bases of the junction left unmatched. The CDR3, as DNA: TGTGCCAGCAGTCAGGGGACAGGGGGTTACTTAAACACCATATATTTT. Its protein is CASSQGTGGYLNTIYF.

The gene calls are TRBV5-1 and TRBJ2-1, with D unclear. Trimming took off 0 bases at V and 9 bases at J, with 7 bases between the two ends. The CDR3 is 12 residues long. CDR1 is SGHRS and CDR2 is YFSETQ in the germline V gene. The CDR3 region is CASSLVGSEQFF. The CDR3 DNA reads TGCGCCAGCAGCTTGGTGGGGTCTGAGCAGTTCTTC.

V and J are TRBV6-1 and TRBJ2-2; D not certain. CDR3 length: 14 residues. V was trimmed by 10 bases and J by 1 base, leaving 13 bases between them. CDR1 and CDR2 (germline): MNHNS, SASEGT. CDR3 bases: TGTGCCACCATACAGACGATGAACACCGGGGAGCTGTTTTTT. Its translation is CATIQTMNTGELFF.

This clone was counted once. The chain recombines TRBV3-1 (or the pseudogene TRBV3-2) with TRBJ1-5, with 10 bases aligning to TRBD1. V was clipped by 7 bases and J by 7 bases; unmatched bases: 7. Germline CDR1 reads LGHDT; CDR2 reads YNNKEL (reference sequence). This CDR3 spans 14 amino acids. The CDR3 sequence is CASKGTGEGQPQHF. The CDR3 coding sequence is TGTGCCAGCAAGGGGACAGGGGAAGGGCAGCCCCAGCATTTT.

The chain carries TRBV9 and TRBJ1-3; D perhaps matches TRBD1 (5 bases). The CDR3 extends over 16 amino acids. Looked up from germline, CDR1 is SGDLS and CDR2 is YYNGEE. V was clipped by 4 bases and J by 0 bases, with 14 bases between them. The CDR3 reads CASSFSTGHSGNTIYF. The CDR3 DNA reads TGTGCCAGCAGCTTTTCGACGGGGCACTCTGGAAACACCATATATTTT.

The rearrangement links TRBV19 to TRBJ2-7; 8 bases align to TRBD2. This CDR3 region has 16 residues. The ends lost 5 bases at V and 5 bases at J; junction bases unmatched: 14. Germline V gives CDR1 LNHDA, CDR2 SQIVND (reference sequence). This CDR3 reads CASSAGGSGISDEQYF. In nucleotides, the CDR3 is TGTGCCAGTAGTGCGGGAGGTAGCGGGATCTCTGACGAGCAGTACTTC.

The chain couples TRBV12-2 to TRBJ2-1; TRBD1 is the table's D call and was not checked against the DNA. TRBV12-2 is reported as a pseudogene. The CDR3 covers 13 residues. The CDR3 reads CASRLDRGNEQFF. For the CDR3, the DNA is TGTGCAAGTCGCCTCGACAGGGGCAATGAGCAGTTCTTC.

The chain employs TRBV5-5 and TRBJ1-5; D is uncertain. From germline, CDR1 is SGHKS and CDR2 YYEKEE (reference sequence). Trimming took off 0 bases at V and 4 bases at J, with 8 bases between the two ends. The CDR3 is 14 residues long. In nucleotides, the CDR3 is TGTGCCAGCAGCTTGGCGCCGGGGAATCAGCCCCAGCATTTT. Protein sequence: CASSLAPGNQPQHF. The full variable domain, its missing parts supplied by reference TRBV5-5 and TRBJ1-5, is DAGVTQSPTHLIKTRGQQVTLRCSPISGHKSVSWYQQVLGQGPQFIFQYYEKEERGRGNFPDRFSARQFPNYSSELNVNALLLGDSALYLCASSLAPGNQPQHFGDGTRLSIL.

V gene TRBV7-9 combines with J gene TRBJ2-1, with TRBD2 identical over 13 bases. Per the germline V gene, CDR1 is SEHNR and CDR2 is FQNEAQ (reference sequence). J was trimmed by 7 bases and V by 2 bases; bases with no gene match: 2. CDR3 length: 15 amino acids. The DNA of the CDR3 is TGTGCCAGCAGCTTACTACTAGCGGGAGGGAATGAGCAGTTCTTC. This sequence encodes CASSLLLAGGNEQFF. Full variable domain (missing parts from reference TRBV7-9 and TRBJ2-1): DTGVSQNPRHKITKRGQNVTFRCDPISEHNRLYWYRQTLGQGPEFLTYFQNEAQLEKSRLLSDRFSAERPKGSFSTLEIQRTEQGDSAMYLCASSLLLAGGNEQFFGPGTRLTVL.

CDR3 amino acids: CASSPIPGQGDEKLFF. In nucleotides, the CDR3 is TGTGCCAGCTCACCGATTCCGGGACAGGGTGATGAAAAACTGTTTTTT. The rearrangement uses TRBV18 and TRBJ1-4; 9 nucleotides agree with TRBD1. J was trimmed by 6 bases and V by 3 bases; bases with no gene match: 8. Per germline, CDR1 KGHSH and CDR2 LQKENI. The CDR3 extends over 16 amino acids.

The V and J genes are TRBV11-2 and TRBJ2-1; 15 nucleotides agree with TRBD2. V shed 7 bases and J 5 bases; nucleotides not matched to a gene: 12. Germline CDR1 is SGHAT and CDR2 is FQNNGV. CDR3 length: 18 amino acids. CDR3 coding DNA: TGTGCCAGCAACCCGGGACTAGCGGGAGGCAGGATTGACAATGAGCAGTTCTTC. Encoded protein: CASNPGLAGGRIDNEQFF. The complete variable domain, with remaining parts taken from reference TRBV11-2 and TRBJ2-1, reads EAGVAQSPRYKIIEKRQSVAFWCNPISGHATLYWYQQILGQGPKLLIQFQNNGVVDDSQLPKDRFSAERLKGVDSTLKIQPAKLEDSAVYLCASNPGLAGGRIDNEQFFGPGTRLTVL.

The genes are TRBV5-4 and TRBJ2-7; the match to TRBD2 covers 15 bases. Germline assignment: CDR1 SGHNT and CDR2 YYREEE (reference sequence). J gave up 4 bases and V 2 bases, and 1 base lay outside the gene matches. The CDR3 has 15 amino acids. The CDR3 loop reads CASSFGLAGGYEQYF. In DNA form, the CDR3 reads TGTGCCAGCAGCTTCGGACTAGCGGGAGGGTACGAGCAGTACTTC.

This clone appeared a few times. V gene TRBV2 combines with J gene TRBJ1-6, with D possibly being TRBD1 (5 bases). CDR1 and CDR2 from the germline V gene are SNHLY and FYNNEI. V dropped 6 bases and J dropped 10 bases, with 7 bases sitting between them. CDR3 length: 11 residues. CDR3 protein: CASRTESPLHF. Written as DNA, the CDR3 is TGTGCCAGCAGGACAGAATCACCCCTCCACTTT.

V is TRBV6-6 and J is TRBJ2-7, with D unclear. V was pared by 4 bases and J by 4 bases, with 8 bases between. The CDR3 runs 12 residues. In germline, CDR1 is MNHNY, CDR2 SVGAGI (reference sequence). The CDR3 bases are TGTGCCAGCAGTTCCACTTGGTACGAGCAGTACTTC. As protein: CASSSTWYEQYF.

This clone was detected once. The V call is TRBV3-1 (or the pseudogene TRBV3-2), the J call TRBJ1-3, with 7 bases identical to TRBD1. CDR1 is LGHDT, CDR2 YNNKEL, per germline (reference sequence). Trimming cost V 6 bases and J 0 bases; bases outside gene matches: 8. The CDR3 sequence is 16 residues long. CDR3 loop: CASRPQGVGSGNTIYF. The CDR3 coding sequence is TGTGCCAGCAGACCTCAGGGGGTAGGCTCTGGAAACACCATATATTTT.

V usage is TRBV9 and J usage is TRBJ1-2, with D possibly matching TRBD1 (6 bases). Germline values: CDR1 SGDLS, CDR2 YYNGEE. V was shortened by 0 bases and J by 4 bases, with 10 bases between the two germline ends. The CDR3 is 14 amino acids. For the CDR3, the DNA is TGTGCCAGCAGCGTAGTCCAGGGGACCTATGGCTACACCTTC. Residues: CASSVVQGTYGYTF.

In its sample, this clone was seen a few times. The rearrangement uses TRBV28 and TRBJ2-4; D is unclear. From germline, CDR1 is MDHEN and CDR2 SYDVKM. V lost 5 bases, J lost 0 bases, and 11 bases lay in between. The CDR3 spans 15 residues. CDR3 amino acids: CASSPPTVAKNIQYF. The CDR3 DNA is TGTGCCAGCAGTCCGCCGACGGTAGCCAAAAACATTCAGTACTTC.